A single T cell receptor beta chain is shown here with its context. Its antigen is not known. This CDR3 has 15 amino acids. The germline CDR1 and CDR2 sequences are MNHEY and SMNVEV (reference sequence). This sample is drawn from a study of cytomegalovirus exposure and HLA in healthy donors. Study observations and caveats: According to the study, around 150 TCR beta chains were cytomegalovirus-associated. What a later analysis reportedly showed was that an Asian-associated ancestry cluster had fewer N-insertions than the approximately 720-donor mean.

PCR involved 60 Vbeta and 13 Jbeta primers. Libraries were prepared by immunoSEQ multiplex PCR; TCRdb keeps only in-frame clonotypes and omits some of them. Of 110,000 or so clones in the sample, roughly 80% were seen once. This chain links TRBV27 with TRBJ2-5; 12 bases are shared with TRBD2. TRBJ2-7 explains the end of the DNA better; the J call may be wrong. The receptor's source is a woman in her forties or fifties in good health and CMV-seropositive. The specimen sequenced was PBMCs. The CDR3, as DNA: TGTGCCAGCAGTCCCACACTAGCGGGAGGCTACGAGCAGTACTTC. It is translated as CASSPTLAGGYEQYF.